This T cell receptor (beta chain) was retrieved from a study of blood T cell repertoires in COVID-19. As for the study in general: Samples came from the United States, Italy and Spain, spanning acute and convalescent COVID-19. Sample material is recorded as cDNA or gDNA derived from T cells, B-cell-depleted T cells, or PBMCs.

Repertoires were generated with immunoSEQ multiplex PCR, while TCRdb's copy carries only in-frame clones and drops some. Here the sample spans under 250,000 clones, around 81% being singletons. V lost 3 bases to trimming and J lost 2 bases; unmatched junction nucleotides: 9. The length of the CDR3 is 16 residues. Per germline, CDR1 SGDLS and CDR2 YYNGEE. The TCR was taken from a woman in her twenties or thirties who had recovered from COVID-19. This chain uses TRBV9 with TRBJ2-7, with 9 positions matching TRBD1. The sequencing sample was made of peripheral blood. CDR3 in DNA: TGTGCCAGCAGCGGACCGGGACAGGGTACGGCCTACGAGCAGTACTTC. It translates to CASSGPGQGTAYEQYF.